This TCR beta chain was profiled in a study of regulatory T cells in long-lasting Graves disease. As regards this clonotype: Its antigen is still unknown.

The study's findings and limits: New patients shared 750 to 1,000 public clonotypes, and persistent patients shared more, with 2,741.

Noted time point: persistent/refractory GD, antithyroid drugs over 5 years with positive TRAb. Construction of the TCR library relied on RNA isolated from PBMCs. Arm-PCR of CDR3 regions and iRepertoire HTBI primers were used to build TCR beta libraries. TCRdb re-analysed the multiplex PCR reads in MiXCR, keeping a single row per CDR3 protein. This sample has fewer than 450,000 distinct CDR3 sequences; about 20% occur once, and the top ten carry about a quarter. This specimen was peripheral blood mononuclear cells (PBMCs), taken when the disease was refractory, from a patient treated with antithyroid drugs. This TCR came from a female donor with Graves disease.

CDR3 in amino acids: CASSSGGVRTEAFF. The CDR3 DNA reads as TGTGCCAGCAGCTCGGGGGGGGTACGGACTGAAGCTTTCTTT. This sequence joins TRBV7-9 and TRBJ1-1, with TRBD1 as a possible D gene (5 bases). V lost 4 bases and J lost 5, with 14 bases in between. Germline values: CDR1 SEHNR, CDR2 FQNEAQ (reference sequence). The CDR3 runs to 14 residues.